This T cell receptor (beta chain) was sequenced during a study of shared clonotypes between healthy human individuals. Background on the study: Each donor's CD4 naive and CD4 memory cells filled three plates apiece, CD8 naive two, and CD8 memory one.

The trim removed 4 bases at V and 5 bases at J, leaving 17 bases unmatched. From germline, CDR1 is SGDLS and CDR2 YYNGEE. This CDR3 spans 18 amino acids. Authors' methods: Filtering differed since immunoSEQ provided only junctions, with no quality scores. Sequencing was performed with immunoSEQ multiplex PCR; in TCRdb, only in-frame clones are kept and a portion is missing. V, J and clone size derive from that table, while D and trimming were established from the DNA sequence. Of about a million clones listed, roughly 70% were seen once; the top ten hold about 1.5%. V usage is TRBV9 and J usage is TRBJ2-5; 10 bases align to TRBD2. Material: memory CD4+ T cells sorted from blood. The subset denotes: CD45RA-negative fraction. The sequence came from a man aged 18 to 30 in good health. The DNA of the CDR3 is TGTGCCAGCAGCTCTGGGGGGAGCGGGAGGGCCGGAAGGGAGACCCAGTACTTC. Its translation is CASSSGGSGRAGRETQYF.